This TCR beta chain is drawn from a study of human T cells and chemical hapten exposure. Study at large: Patch tests containing 0.01% DPC, applied to the upper back, were read at 6 days. Findings and caveats of the study: More PT1 expanded TCRs went with higher patch test scores.

Time point given: pre-sensitization, week 0. Indicated treatment: therapeutic diphenylcyclopropenone sensitization with weekly scalp DPC. Blood draws came before every patch-test application. The ends lost 3 bases at V and 5 bases at J; junction bases unmatched: 7. The CDR3 is 14 amino acids. Per the germline V gene, CDR1 is DFQATT and CDR2 is SNEGSKA (reference sequence). This clonotype was detected ten times or more. What it binds is not known. The library labeled individual cDNA molecules by adding unique molecular identifiers to them. TCRdb reprocessed the RACE reads via MiXCR and lists one record per CDR3 protein. Among a few hundred thousand distinct CDR3 sequences listed, around 5.5% were seen once.

Sample: whole blood, taken in connection with sensitization to the hapten diphenylcyclopropenone (DPC). The sequence was collected from a woman younger than 35 with alopecia areata. Some clones in this sample may be carry-over from other donors' samples. The genes are TRBV20-1 and TRBJ1-5, with 7 bases fitting TRBD1. CDR3 DNA: TGCAGTGCTAGTTCAGGGGGTGACTATCAGCCCCAGCATTTT. This translates into CSASSGGDYQPQHF.